This T cell receptor (beta chain) was identified during a study of shared clonotypes between healthy human individuals. Study-wide background: Donor composition was two women and three men, aged 18 to 49.

Whole-study findings and limits: Estimated clonotype richness was generally higher in naive than memory subsets.

Germline V gene lookup returns CDR1 GTSNPN and CDR2 SVGIG (reference sequence). The CDR3 contains 13 residues. Trimming removed 4 bases from V and 3 bases from J, with 12 bases in between. Cells designated naive CD8 were CD45RO-negative and were positively selected for CCR7, with terminally differentiated effector memory CD45RA+ cells excluded. Concerning this clone: The antigen remains unidentified.

Using immunoSEQ multiplex PCR, the repertoire was profiled, and TCRdb retains in-frame clones only, with some absent. The sample gives 1.5 million to 2.5 million clones, just under 95% of which show up once; more than 0.9% is in the top ten. This TCR was sampled from a man aged 18 to 30 in good health. The sample was naive CD8+ T cells sorted from blood. The chain combines TRBV30 with TRBJ1-2; TRBD1 is a possible D gene (6 bases). The CDR3 protein is CAWTGAGYYGYTF. CDR3 bases: TGTGCCTGGACAGGGGCAGGGTACTATGGCTACACCTTC.